One sample yielded the 17 T cell receptor beta chains listed below, sequenced in a study of OX40 agonist ivuxolimab in advanced cancers. Only in-frame clones appear in the TCRdb table, and some are missing; sequencing was by immunoSEQ multiplex PCR. The sample has around 93,000 clones; 87% are singletons. The source material was CD4+ or CD8+ T cells sorted from blood, sampled in a trial of the OX40 agonist ivuxolimab. The receptors originated from an adult with an advanced solid tumor such as melanoma, head and neck, liver or kidney cancer.

V and J are TRBV5-8 and TRBJ2-7; D may be TRBD2 (5 bases). There are 14 residues in the CDR3. The V and J ends lost 2 bases and 4 bases respectively, with 13 bases between them. Germline V gene lookup returns CDR1 SGHTS and CDR2 YDEGEE. CDR3 loop: CASSFEGMGYEQYF. For the CDR3, the DNA is TGTGCCAGCAGCTTTGAGGGAATGGGTTACGAGCAGTACTTC.

V gene TRBV5-1 combines with J gene TRBJ2-5, with TRBD2 matching 7 bases. Germline CDR1 and CDR2: SGHRS and YFSETQ. Germline trimming cut 4 bases from V and 5 bases from J; bases unmatched to any gene: 14. The CDR3 is 16 amino acids. The CDR3 is CASSRAWREPGETQYF. CDR3 in DNA: TGCGCCAGCAGCCGCGCCTGGCGGGAGCCGGGGGAGACCCAGTACTTC.

J is TRBJ2-1 and V is TRBV6-1; D not certain. V was pared by 1 base and J by 0 bases, with 7 bases between. The CDR3 contains 15 residues. Per the germline V gene, CDR1 is MNHNS and CDR2 is SASEGT. The CDR3 spells CASSEGLSSYNEQFF. The CDR3 DNA sequence: TGTGCCAGCAGTGAAGGATTAAGCTCCTACAATGAGCAGTTCTTC.

This clone has just one count. This chain joins TRBV19 and TRBJ1-4; possible D gene TRBD1, 5 bases. Germline V gives CDR1 LNHDA, CDR2 SQIVND (reference sequence). This CDR3 is built from 14 residues. V was clipped by 5 bases and J by 3 bases, with 10 bases between them. The CDR3 DNA follows: TGTGCCAGTAGTTTAGGGGCGGCTAATGAAAAACTGTTTTTT. Protein product: CASSLGAANEKLFF.

The V gene is TRBV5-5, the J gene TRBJ2-7; 8 nucleotides line up with TRBD2. With 4 bases clipped from V and 5 bases from J, the junction kept 11 bases outside the gene matches. The CDR3 consists of 15 residues. The germline CDR1 and CDR2 sequences are SGHKS and YYEKEE (reference sequence). The CDR3, as DNA: TGTGCCAGCAGCGCCGGGGGGGGCGCGTCCGACGAGCAGTACTTC. This sequence encodes CASSAGGGASDEQYF.

The V call is TRBV12-5, the J call TRBJ1-5; 10 positions agree with TRBD1. The junction had 14 bases not matched to a gene; V was cut back by 6 bases and J by 3 bases. Germline V gene sequence: CDR1 LGHNT, CDR2 FRNRAP. CDR3 length: 18 residues. The CDR3: CASGPPNRQGATNQPQHF. In DNA form, the CDR3 reads TGTGCTAGTGGCCCCCCCAACCGACAGGGGGCCACCAATCAGCCCCAGCATTTT.

The V and J genes are TRBV7-2 and TRBJ2-1; D ambiguous. V was clipped by 1 base and J by 5 bases, with 3 bases between them. Germline V gene data show CDR1 as SGHTA and CDR2 as FQGNSA. The CDR3 has 12 residues. The CDR3 DNA is TGTGCCAGCAGCTTAGTGAACAATGAGCAGTTCTTC. Translating gives CASSLVNNEQFF.

The chain joins TRBV30 to TRBJ1-2; 8 bases match TRBD1. CDR1 and CDR2 (germline): GTSNPN, SVGIG (reference sequence). V gave up 3 bases and J gave up 0 bases; unmatched junction bases: 12. The CDR3 runs 17 residues. In nucleotides, the CDR3 is TGTGCCTGGAGGCAACAAGCAGGGGGCGCGGCTAACTATGGCTACACCTTC. This translates into CAWRQQAGGAANYGYTF.

This clone was detected once. V and J are TRBV7-2 and TRBJ1-1; D not certain. The CDR3 has 13 residues. Germline V lookup: CDR1 SGHTA, CDR2 FQGNSA. V was shortened by 5 bases and J by 1 base, with 8 bases between the two germline ends. The DNA for the CDR3 is TGTGCCAGCAGCGAAGTCAGGAACACTGAAGCTTTCTTT. Its protein is CASSEVRNTEAFF.

The V and J genes are TRBV21-1 and TRBJ2-3; the tabulated D call, TRBD1, remains unverified against the DNA. TRBV21-1 is given as a pseudogene. The CDR3 runs 18 residues. Here the CDR3 reads CASSKWDRAMDCTDTQYF. CDR3 coding DNA: TGTGCCAGCAGCAAATGGGACAGGGCAATGGATTGCACAGATACGCAGTATTTT.

The chain carries TRBV4-1 and TRBJ2-2, with 7 bases fitting TRBD2. Germline assignment: CDR1 MGHRA and CDR2 YSYEKL. CDR3 length equals 15 residues. Unmatched junction bases numbered 10, after V lost 6 bases and J lost 6 bases. CDR3 in DNA: TGCGCCAGCAGGTTAGCGGGCCCAGGGCCCGGGGAGCTGTTTTTT. Translated: CASRLAGPGPGELFF.

By its share, this clone is medium-sized. In DNA form, the CDR3 reads TGCAGCGTTGTACCTCGCAGACGGGCTTTCTTT. Its translation is CSVVPRRRAFF. The rearrangement joins TRBV29-1 to TRBJ1-1, with D unclear. CDR1 SQVTM and CDR2 ANQGSEA come from the germline V gene. This CDR3 region has 11 residues. V dropped 4 bases and J dropped 11 bases, with 14 bases sitting between them. The full variable domain, with the rest looked up from reference TRBV29-1 and TRBJ1-1, is SAVISQKPSRDICQRGTSLTIQCQVDSQVTMMFWYRQQPGQSLTLIATANQGSEATYESGFVIDKFPISRPNLTFSTLTVSNMSPEDSSIYLCSVVPRRRAFFGQGTRLTVV.

The chain carries TRBV10-1 and TRBJ2-1, with D unresolved. The CDR3 runs to 8 residues. The V end lost 7 bases, the J end lost 15 bases, and 7 bases lay between the germline ends. The V gene's germline CDR1 is WNHNN and CDR2 SYGVQD (reference sequence). CDR3 DNA sequence: TGCGCCAGCACCCCCCGGTTCTTC. It codes for CASTPRFF.

The table lists this clone with a count of one. The gene calls are TRBV6-1 and TRBJ1-3; a possible D gene is TRBD1 (6 bases). Trimming stripped 2 bases from V and 0 bases from J, with 11 bases between. Germline V gives CDR1 MNHNS, CDR2 SASEGT. The CDR3 consists of 16 residues. The CDR3 loop reads CASSERDTDSGNTIYF. CDR3 coding DNA: TGTGCCAGCAGTGAAAGGGACACGGACTCTGGAAACACCATATATTTT.

The V gene is TRBV5-1, the J gene TRBJ2-1; 7 bases align to TRBD1. The CDR3 sequence is 16 residues long. The V segment lost 0 bases and the J segment 3 bases; nucleotides outside the gene matches: 6. The V gene's germline CDR1 is SGHRS and CDR2 YFSETQ. The CDR3 reads CASSLVGTAGYNEQFF. The CDR3 DNA is TGCGCCAGCAGCTTGGTGGGGACAGCCGGCTACAATGAGCAGTTCTTC.

The V gene is TRBV5-8, the J gene TRBJ2-5, with D hard to call. The J call may be wrong; the DNA end is better matched by TRBJ2-7. Germline CDR1 is SGHTS and CDR2 is YDEGEE. The CDR3 totals 15 residues. The CDR3 loop is CASSPWATISYEQYF. CDR3 DNA sequence: TGTGCCAGCAGCCCTTGGGCAACGATCTCCTACGAGCAGTACTTC.

For the CDR3, the DNA is TGTGCCTGGATCAGTCGGGGTAGCCCAAATACGCAGTATTTT. It is translated as CAWISRGSPNTQYF. V and J are TRBV30 and TRBJ2-3; a possible D gene is TRBD2 (5 bases). Deletions cut 4 bases from V and 7 bases from J, with 18 bases between. This CDR3 has 14 residues. In germline, CDR1 is GTSNPN, CDR2 SVGIG (reference sequence).